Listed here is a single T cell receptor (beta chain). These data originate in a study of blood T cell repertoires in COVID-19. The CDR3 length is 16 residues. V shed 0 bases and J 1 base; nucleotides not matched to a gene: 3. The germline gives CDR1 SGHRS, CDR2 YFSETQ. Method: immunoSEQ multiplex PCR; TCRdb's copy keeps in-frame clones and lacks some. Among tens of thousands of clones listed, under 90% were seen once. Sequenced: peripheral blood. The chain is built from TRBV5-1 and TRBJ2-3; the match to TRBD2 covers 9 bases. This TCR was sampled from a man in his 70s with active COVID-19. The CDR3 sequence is CASSLGRTSGTDTQYF. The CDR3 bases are TGCGCCAGCAGCTTGGGTCGGACTAGCGGCACAGATACGCAGTATTTT.